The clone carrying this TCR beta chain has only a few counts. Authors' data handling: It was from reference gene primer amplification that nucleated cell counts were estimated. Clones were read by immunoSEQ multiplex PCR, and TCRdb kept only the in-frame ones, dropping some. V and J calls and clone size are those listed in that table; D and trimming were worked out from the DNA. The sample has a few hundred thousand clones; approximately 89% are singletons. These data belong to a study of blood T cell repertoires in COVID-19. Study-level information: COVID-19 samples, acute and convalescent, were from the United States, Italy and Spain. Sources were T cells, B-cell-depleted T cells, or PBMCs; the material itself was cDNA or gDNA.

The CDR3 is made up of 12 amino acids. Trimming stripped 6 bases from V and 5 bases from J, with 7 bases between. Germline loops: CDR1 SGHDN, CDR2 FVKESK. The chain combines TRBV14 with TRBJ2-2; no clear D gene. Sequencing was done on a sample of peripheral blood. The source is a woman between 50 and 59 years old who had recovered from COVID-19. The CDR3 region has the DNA TGTGCCAGCAGTCCAATTACCGGGGAGCTGTTTTTT. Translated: CASSPITGELFF.